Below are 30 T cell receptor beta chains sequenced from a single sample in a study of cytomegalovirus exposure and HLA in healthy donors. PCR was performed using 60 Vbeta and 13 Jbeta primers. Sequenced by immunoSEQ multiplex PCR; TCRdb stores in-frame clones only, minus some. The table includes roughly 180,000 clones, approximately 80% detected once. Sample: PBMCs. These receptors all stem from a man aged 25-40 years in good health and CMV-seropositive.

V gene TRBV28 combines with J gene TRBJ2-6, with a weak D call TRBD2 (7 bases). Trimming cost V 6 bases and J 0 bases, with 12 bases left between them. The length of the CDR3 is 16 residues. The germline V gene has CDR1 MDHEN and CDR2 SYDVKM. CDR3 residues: CASSQGGGSGANVLTF. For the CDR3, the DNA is TGTGCCAGCAGCCAAGGGGGGGGCTCTGGGGCCAACGTCCTGACTTTC.

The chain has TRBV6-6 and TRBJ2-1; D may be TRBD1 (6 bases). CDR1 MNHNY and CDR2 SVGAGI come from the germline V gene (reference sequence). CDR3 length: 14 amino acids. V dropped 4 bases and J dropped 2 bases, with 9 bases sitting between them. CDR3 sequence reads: CASSSTGTYNEQFF. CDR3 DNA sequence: TGTGCCAGCAGTTCGACAGGAACCTACAATGAGCAGTTCTTC.

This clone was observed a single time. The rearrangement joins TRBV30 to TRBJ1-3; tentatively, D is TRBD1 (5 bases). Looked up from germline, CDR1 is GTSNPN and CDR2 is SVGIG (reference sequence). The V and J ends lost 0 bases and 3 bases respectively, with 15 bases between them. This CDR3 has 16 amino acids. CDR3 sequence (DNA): TGTGCCTGGAGTGTAGGAACGGACAATTTTGGAAACACCATATATTTT. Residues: CAWSVGTDNFGNTIYF.

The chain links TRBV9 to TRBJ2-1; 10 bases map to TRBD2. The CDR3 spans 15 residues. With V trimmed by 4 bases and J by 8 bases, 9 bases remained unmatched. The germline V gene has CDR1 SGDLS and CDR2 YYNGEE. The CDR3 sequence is CASSPRIAGGYEQFF. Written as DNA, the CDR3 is TGTGCCAGCAGCCCGAGAATAGCGGGAGGTTATGAGCAGTTCTTC.

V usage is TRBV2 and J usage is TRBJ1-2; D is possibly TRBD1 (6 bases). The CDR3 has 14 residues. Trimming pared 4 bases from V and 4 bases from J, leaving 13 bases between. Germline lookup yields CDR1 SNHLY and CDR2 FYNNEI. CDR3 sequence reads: CASSAAGAIYGYTF. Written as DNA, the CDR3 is TGTGCCAGCAGTGCGGCAGGGGCCATCTATGGCTACACCTTC.

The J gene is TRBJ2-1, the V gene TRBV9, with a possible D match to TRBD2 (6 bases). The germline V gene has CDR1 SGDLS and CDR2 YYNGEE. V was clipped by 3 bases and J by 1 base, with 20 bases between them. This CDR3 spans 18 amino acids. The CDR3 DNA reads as TGTGCCAGCAGCGGGGCCCTGAGGCGGGGTGCTTCCTACAATGAGCAGTTCTTC. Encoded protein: CASSGALRRGASYNEQFF.

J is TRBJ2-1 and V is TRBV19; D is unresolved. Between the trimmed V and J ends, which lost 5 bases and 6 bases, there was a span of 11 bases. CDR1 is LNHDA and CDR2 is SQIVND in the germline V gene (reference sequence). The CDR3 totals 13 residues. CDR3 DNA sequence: TGTGCCAGTAGTGGTGAGGTCAGCAATGAGCAGTTCTTC. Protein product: CASSGEVSNEQFF.

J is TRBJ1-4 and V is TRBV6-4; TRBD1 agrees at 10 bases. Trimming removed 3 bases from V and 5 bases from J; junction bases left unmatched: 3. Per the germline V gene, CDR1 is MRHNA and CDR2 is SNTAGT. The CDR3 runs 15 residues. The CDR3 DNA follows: TGTGCCAGCAGTGAAGGGACAGGGGAAAATGAAAAACTGTTTTTT. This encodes CASSEGTGENEKLFF.

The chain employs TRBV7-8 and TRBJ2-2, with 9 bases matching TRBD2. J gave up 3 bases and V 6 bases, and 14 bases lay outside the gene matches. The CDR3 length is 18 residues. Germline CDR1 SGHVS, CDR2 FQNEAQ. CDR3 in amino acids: CASRGGGGVGRDTGELFF. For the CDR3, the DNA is TGTGCCAGCAGGGGAGGCGGGGGGGTAGGCAGGGACACCGGGGAGCTGTTTTTT.

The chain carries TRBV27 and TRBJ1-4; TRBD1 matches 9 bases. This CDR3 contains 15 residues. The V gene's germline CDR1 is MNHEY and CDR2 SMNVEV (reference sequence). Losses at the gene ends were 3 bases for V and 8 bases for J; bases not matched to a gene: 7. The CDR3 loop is CASSLAGTGLEKLFF. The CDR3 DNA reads TGTGCCAGCAGTTTGGCCGGGACAGGGTTAGAAAAACTGTTTTTT.

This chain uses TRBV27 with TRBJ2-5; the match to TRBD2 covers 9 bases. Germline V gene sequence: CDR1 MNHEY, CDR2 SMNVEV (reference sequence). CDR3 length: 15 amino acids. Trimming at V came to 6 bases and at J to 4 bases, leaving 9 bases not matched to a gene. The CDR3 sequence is CASRGEGSGRETQYF. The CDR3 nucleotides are TGTGCCAGCAGGGGCGAAGGTAGCGGGAGAGAGACCCAGTACTTC.

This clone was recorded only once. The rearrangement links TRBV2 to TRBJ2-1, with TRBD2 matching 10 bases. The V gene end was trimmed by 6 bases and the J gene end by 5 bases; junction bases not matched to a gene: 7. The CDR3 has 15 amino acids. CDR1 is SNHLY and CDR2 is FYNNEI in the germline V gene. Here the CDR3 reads CASRPGLASHNEQFF. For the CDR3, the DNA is TGTGCCAGCAGGCCGGGACTAGCGTCCCACAATGAGCAGTTCTTC.

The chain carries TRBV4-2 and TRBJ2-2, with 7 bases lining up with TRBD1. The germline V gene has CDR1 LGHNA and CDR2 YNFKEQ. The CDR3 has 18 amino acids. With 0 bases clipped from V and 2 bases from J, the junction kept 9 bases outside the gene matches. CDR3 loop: CASSQDSPRDSNTGELFF. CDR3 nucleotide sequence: TGTGCCAGCAGCCAAGATTCTCCCCGGGACAGTAACACCGGGGAGCTGTTTTTT.

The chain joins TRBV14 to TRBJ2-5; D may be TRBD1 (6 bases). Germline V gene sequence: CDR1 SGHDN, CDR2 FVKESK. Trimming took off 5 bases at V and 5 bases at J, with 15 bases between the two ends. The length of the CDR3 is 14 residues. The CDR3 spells CASSAPRGWETQYF. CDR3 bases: TGTGCCAGCAGCGCCCCCAGGGGTTGGGAGACCCAGTACTTC.

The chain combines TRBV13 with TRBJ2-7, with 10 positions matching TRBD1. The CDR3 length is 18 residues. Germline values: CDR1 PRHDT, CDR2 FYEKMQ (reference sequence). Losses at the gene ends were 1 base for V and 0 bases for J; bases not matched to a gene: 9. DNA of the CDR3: TGTGCCAGCAGCTTAGCGCCGGGACAGGGGACCTTCTCCTACGAGCAGTACTTC. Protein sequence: CASSLAPGQGTFSYEQYF.

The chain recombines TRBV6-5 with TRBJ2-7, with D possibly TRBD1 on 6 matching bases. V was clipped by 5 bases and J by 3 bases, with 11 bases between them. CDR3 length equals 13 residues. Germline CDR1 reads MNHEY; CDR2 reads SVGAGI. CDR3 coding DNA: TGTGCCAGCAGTCCAGGACAGTTCTACGAGCAGTACTTC. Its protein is CASSPGQFYEQYF.

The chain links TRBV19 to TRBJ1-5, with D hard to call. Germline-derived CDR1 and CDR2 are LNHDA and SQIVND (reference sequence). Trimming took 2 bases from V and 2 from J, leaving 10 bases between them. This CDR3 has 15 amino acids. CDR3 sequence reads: CASSIKGDGNQPQHF. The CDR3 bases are TGTGCCAGTAGTATAAAGGGAGACGGCAATCAGCCCCAGCATTTT. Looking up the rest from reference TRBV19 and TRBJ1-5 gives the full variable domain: DGGITQSPKYLFRKEGQNVTLSCEQNLNHDAMYWYRQDPGQGLRLIYYSQIVNDFQKGDIAEGYSVSREKKESFPLTVTSAQKNPTAFYLCASSIKGDGNQPQHFGDGTRLSIL.

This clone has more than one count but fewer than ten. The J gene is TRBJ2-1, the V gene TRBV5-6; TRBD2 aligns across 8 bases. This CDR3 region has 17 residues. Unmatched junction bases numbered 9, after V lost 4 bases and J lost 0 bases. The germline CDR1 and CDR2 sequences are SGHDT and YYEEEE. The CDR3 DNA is TGTGCCAGCAGCCCCCATAGCGGGATGAGCTCCTACAATGAGCAGTTCTTC. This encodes CASSPHSGMSSYNEQFF.

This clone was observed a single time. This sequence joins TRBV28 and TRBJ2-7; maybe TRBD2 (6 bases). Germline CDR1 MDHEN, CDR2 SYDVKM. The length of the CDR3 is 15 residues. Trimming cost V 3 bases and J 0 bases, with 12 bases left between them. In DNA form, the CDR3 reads TGTGCCAGCAGTTTGAGACGGGAGTTCTCCTACGAGCAGTACTTC. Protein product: CASSLRREFSYEQYF.

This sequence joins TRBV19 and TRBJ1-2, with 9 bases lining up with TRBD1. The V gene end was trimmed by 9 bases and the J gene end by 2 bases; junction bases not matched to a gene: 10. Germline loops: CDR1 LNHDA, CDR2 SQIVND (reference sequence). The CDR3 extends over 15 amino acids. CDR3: CASTRWDRANYGYTF. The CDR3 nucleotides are TGTGCCAGCACCAGATGGGACAGGGCCAACTATGGCTACACCTTC. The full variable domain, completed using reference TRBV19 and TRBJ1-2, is DGGITQSPKYLFRKEGQNVTLSCEQNLNHDAMYWYRQDPGQGLRLIYYSQIVNDFQKGDIAEGYSVSREKKESFPLTVTSAQKNPTAFYLCASTRWDRANYGYTFGSGTRLTVV.

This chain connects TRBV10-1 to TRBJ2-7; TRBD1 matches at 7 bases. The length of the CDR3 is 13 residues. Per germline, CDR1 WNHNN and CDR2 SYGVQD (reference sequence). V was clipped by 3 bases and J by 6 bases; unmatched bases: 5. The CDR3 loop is CASSENYRGEQYF. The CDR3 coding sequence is TGCGCCAGCAGTGAAAATTACAGGGGCGAGCAGTACTTC.

This chain's CDR3 is CASSHLNRGFTDTQYF. The CDR3 DNA reads TGCGCCAGCAGCCATCTCAACAGGGGGTTTACAGATACGCAGTATTTT. The chain recombines TRBV4-1 with TRBJ2-3; 8 bases line up with TRBD1. CDR1 and CDR2 from the germline V gene are MGHRA and YSYEKL. With 3 bases clipped from V and 3 bases from J, the junction kept 8 bases outside the gene matches. The CDR3 covers 16 residues.

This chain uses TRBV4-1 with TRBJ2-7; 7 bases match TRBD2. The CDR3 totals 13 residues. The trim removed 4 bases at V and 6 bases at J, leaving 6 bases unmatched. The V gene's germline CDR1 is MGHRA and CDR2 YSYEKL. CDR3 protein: CASSPRTSGEQYF. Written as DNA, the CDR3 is TGCGCCAGCAGCCCACGGACTAGTGGCGAGCAGTACTTC.

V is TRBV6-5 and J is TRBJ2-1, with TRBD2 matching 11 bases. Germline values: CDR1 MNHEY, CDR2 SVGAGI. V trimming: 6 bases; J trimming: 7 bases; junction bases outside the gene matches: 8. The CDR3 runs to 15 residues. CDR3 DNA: TGTGCCAGCAGCCGTAGCGGGAGGGCCCGTAATGAGCAGTTCTTC. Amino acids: CASSRSGRARNEQFF.

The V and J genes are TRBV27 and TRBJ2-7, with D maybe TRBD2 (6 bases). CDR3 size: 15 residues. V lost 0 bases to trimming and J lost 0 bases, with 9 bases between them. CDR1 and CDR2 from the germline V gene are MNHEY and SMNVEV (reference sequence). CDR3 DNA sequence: TGTGCCAGCAGTTTATCAGGCGGGACCTCCTACGAGCAGTACTTC. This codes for CASSLSGGTSYEQYF.

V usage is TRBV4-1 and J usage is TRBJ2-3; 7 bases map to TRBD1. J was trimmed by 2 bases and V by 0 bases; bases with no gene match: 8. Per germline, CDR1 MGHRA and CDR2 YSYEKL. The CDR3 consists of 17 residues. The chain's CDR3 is CASSQDQTGPPTDTQYF. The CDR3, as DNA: TGCGCCAGCAGCCAAGATCAGACAGGGCCCCCCACAGATACGCAGTATTTT.

CDR3 sequence: CASSLRGPSYGYTF. CDR3 coding DNA: TGTGCCAGTAGTCTCAGGGGGCCTTCCTATGGCTACACCTTC. This sequence joins TRBV19 and TRBJ1-2, with TRBD1 matching 8 bases. Unmatched junction bases numbered 6, after V lost 5 bases and J lost 4 bases. The CDR3 covers 14 residues. CDR1 LNHDA and CDR2 SQIVND come from the germline V gene (reference sequence).

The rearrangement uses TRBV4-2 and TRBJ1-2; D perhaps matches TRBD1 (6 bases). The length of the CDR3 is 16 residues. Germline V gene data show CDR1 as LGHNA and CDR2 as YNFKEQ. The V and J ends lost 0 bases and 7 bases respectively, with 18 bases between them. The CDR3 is CASSQDRTGSGSGYTF. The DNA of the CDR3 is TGTGCCAGCAGCCAAGATCGTACAGGGTCAGGGTCTGGCTACACCTTC.

CDR3 sequence reads: CASGTSGTDTQYF. CDR3 DNA sequence: TGTGCCAGCGGGACTAGCGGCACAGATACGCAGTATTTT. This chain connects TRBV9 to TRBJ2-3; 10 bases line up with TRBD2. Germline V CDR1 and CDR2: SGDLS, YYNGEE. The trim removed 7 bases at V and 1 base at J, leaving 0 bases unmatched. This CDR3 comprises 13 residues. Full variable domain (rest looked up from reference TRBV9 and TRBJ2-3): DSGVTQTPKHLITATGQRVTLRCSPRSGDLSVYWYQQSLDQGLQFLIQYYNGEERAKGNILERFSAQQFPDLHSELNLSSLELGDSALYFCASGTSGTDTQYFGPGTRLTVL.

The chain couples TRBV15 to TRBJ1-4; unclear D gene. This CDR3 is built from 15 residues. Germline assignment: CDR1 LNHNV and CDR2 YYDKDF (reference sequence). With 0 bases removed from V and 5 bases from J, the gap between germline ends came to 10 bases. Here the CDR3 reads CATSRDRSQNEKLFF. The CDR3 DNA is TGTGCCACCAGCAGAGATAGGAGTCAGAATGAAAAACTGTTTTTT.